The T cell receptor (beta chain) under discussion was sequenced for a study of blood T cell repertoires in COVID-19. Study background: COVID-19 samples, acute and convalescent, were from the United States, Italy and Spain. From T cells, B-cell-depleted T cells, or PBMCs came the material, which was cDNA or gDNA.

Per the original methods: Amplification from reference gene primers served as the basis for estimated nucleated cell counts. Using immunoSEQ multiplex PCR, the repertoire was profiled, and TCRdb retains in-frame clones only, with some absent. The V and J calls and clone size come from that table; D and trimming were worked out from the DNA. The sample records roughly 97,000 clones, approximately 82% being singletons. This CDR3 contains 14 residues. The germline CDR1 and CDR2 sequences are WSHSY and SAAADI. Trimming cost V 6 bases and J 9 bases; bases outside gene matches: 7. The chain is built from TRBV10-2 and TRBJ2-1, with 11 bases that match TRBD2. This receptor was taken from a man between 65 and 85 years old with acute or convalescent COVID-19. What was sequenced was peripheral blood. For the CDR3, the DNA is TGCGCCAGCAGCCAGACTAGCGGGGTCCTTGAGCAGTTCTTC. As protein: CASSQTSGVLEQFF.